Following are 9 T cell receptor beta chains from one sample sequenced in a study of technical replicates of blood from several donors. TCRdb keeps only in-frame clones here, not all; method: immunoSEQ multiplex PCR. This table has tens of thousands of clones, about 90% appearing once. Sequenced: T cells isolated from PBMCs. The receptors here all came from a human donor in good health.

The V call is TRBV7-8, the J call TRBJ2-7, with 9 bases that match TRBD2. The CDR3 is made up of 18 amino acids. Germline loops: CDR1 SGHVS, CDR2 FQNEAQ. Trimming at V came to 6 bases and at J to 6 bases, leaving 21 bases not matched to a gene. CDR3 nucleotide sequence: TGTGCCAGCAGTCGACCGGGACTCCGGGCTAGCGGGGCCTCCGAGCAGTACTTC. Encoded protein: CASSRPGLRASGASEQYF.

The rearrangement links TRBV10-3 to TRBJ1-5; D perhaps matches TRBD1 (5 bases). The CDR3 runs to 17 residues. Trimming took 0 bases from V and 5 from J, leaving 17 bases between them. From germline, CDR1 is ENHRY and CDR2 SYGVKD. This CDR3 reads CAISESFSEWGDQPQHF. In DNA, the CDR3 is TGTGCCATCAGTGAGTCCTTCTCTGAGTGGGGCGATCAGCCCCAGCATTTT.

The chain is built from TRBV4-2 and TRBJ1-2; 7 positions match TRBD1. With V trimmed by 1 base and J by 4 bases, 12 bases remained unmatched. Germline V gives CDR1 LGHNA, CDR2 YNFKEQ. This CDR3 comprises 17 residues. The CDR3 bases are TGTGCCAGCAGCCAAGGGGGGACAGCCCCAGGTGGCTATGGCTACACCTTC. Translated, it gives CASSQGGTAPGGYGYTF.

The chain is built from TRBV9 and TRBJ2-7; TRBD1 agrees at 10 bases. This CDR3 is 15 amino acids long. Germline V lookup: CDR1 SGDLS, CDR2 YYNGEE. The junction had 6 bases not matched to a gene; V was cut back by 2 bases and J by 4 bases. The CDR3 DNA sequence: TGTGCCAGCAGCGTGGACCCGGGACAGGGGTACGAGCAGTACTTC. Its translation: CASSVDPGQGYEQYF. The full variable domain, in which reference TRBV9 and TRBJ2-7 provide the parts outside the CDR3, is DSGVTQTPKHLITATGQRVTLRCSPRSGDLSVYWYQQSLDQGLQFLIQYYNGEERAKGNILERFSAQQFPDLHSELNLSSLELGDSALYFCASSVDPGQGYEQYFGPGTRLTVT.

A note on this clone: The junction and the germline gene differ at one end; a read error may be behind it. CDR3 in amino acids: CASSQLGLAGARRLF. The CDR3 region has the DNA TGCGCCAGCAGCCAATTGGGGCTAGCGGGAGCACGGCGGCTCTTC. The chain couples TRBV4-1 to TRBJ2-1; 10 bases map to TRBD2. Germline values: CDR1 MGHRA, CDR2 YSYEKL. The CDR3 extends over 15 amino acids.

The chain employs TRBV10-3 and TRBJ1-4; a possible D gene is TRBD1 (5 bases). Germline-derived CDR1 and CDR2 are ENHRY and SYGVKD. The CDR3 is 13 amino acids. Trimming cost V 4 bases and J 7 bases, with 10 bases left between them. Written as DNA, the CDR3 is TGTGCCATCAGTGGGGGCAGAGCTGAAAAACTGTTTTTT. The encoded protein is CAISGGRAEKLFF.

V is TRBV15 and J is TRBJ1-5; 10 bases match TRBD1. This CDR3 is 15 amino acids long. Germline CDR1 reads LNHNV; CDR2 reads YYDKDF (reference sequence). V lost 6 bases to trimming and J lost 6 bases; unmatched junction nucleotides: 8. The CDR3 here is CATSAKDRGLQPQHF. CDR3 DNA: TGTGCCACCAGTGCAAAAGACAGGGGGCTTCAGCCCCAGCATTTT.

This sequence joins TRBV6-5 and TRBJ2-7, with D perhaps TRBD1 (6 bases). Per germline, CDR1 MNHEY and CDR2 SVGAGI. There are 14 residues in the CDR3. V lost 0 bases, J lost 0 bases, and 6 bases lay in between. CDR3 sequence reads: CASSYSDSSYEQYF. The CDR3 nucleotides are TGTGCCAGCAGTTACTCGGACAGCTCCTACGAGCAGTACTTC.

CDR3 loop: CASSQEYTGVVAEAFF. CDR3 nucleotide sequence: TGTGCCAGCAGCCAAGAGTACACGGGAGTCGTAGCTGAAGCTTTCTTT. V and J are TRBV4-2 and TRBJ1-1, with no clear D. Trimming removed 0 bases at V and 6 bases at J, with 17 bases between. Per germline, CDR1 LGHNA and CDR2 YNFKEQ. The CDR3 sequence is 16 residues long.